This T cell receptor beta chain was captured by sequencing in a study of blood T cell repertoires in COVID-19. Clones were sequenced by immunoSEQ multiplex PCR, and TCRdb holds only the in-frame ones, with some missing. The sample yields 100,000 or so clones, 85% to 90% seen once. Per the germline V gene, CDR1 is MNHEY and CDR2 is SMNVEV (reference sequence). V was trimmed by 5 bases and J by 0 bases, leaving 11 bases between them. This CDR3 has 15 amino acids. The origin of this receptor is a man in his forties or fifties with acute or convalescent COVID-19. The material sequenced was peripheral blood. The rearrangement links TRBV27 to TRBJ2-1; D gene uncertain. The CDR3 spells CASSSASSSYNEQFF. For the CDR3, the DNA is TGTGCCAGCAGTAGCGCATCTAGCTCCTACAATGAGCAGTTCTTC.